This T cell receptor beta chain was sequenced during a study of T cell responses to AZD1222 COVID-19 vaccine. Profiled with immunoSEQ multiplex PCR; TCRdb holds only in-frame clones, not every one. The table shows roughly 67,000 clones, with 85% to 90% occurring only once. This CDR3 has 14 residues. Trimming removed 0 bases from V and 5 bases from J; junction bases left unmatched: 2. CDR1 is MGHRA and CDR2 is YSYEKL in the germline V gene. Study results and caveats: Repertoire samples came only from after the peak T cell response. Vaccine-associated CD4 TCRs ranged over spike, dominating at 160-218 and 743-854.

In regard to this clone: No antigen is known for it.

The sequenced sample was peripheral blood, obtained on day 0 of AZD1222 vaccination. The chain combines TRBV4-1 with TRBJ1-1, with 8 positions matching TRBD1. This sequence was found in an adult in good health. CDR3 in DNA: TGCGCCAGCAGCCAAGATCAGGGGGCGACTGAAGCTTTCTTT. It translates to CASSQDQGATEAFF.